This TCR beta chain appears in the sequencing data of a study of blood T cell repertoires in COVID-19. With V trimmed by 5 bases and J by 7 bases, 8 bases remained unmatched. Germline V gene sequence: CDR1 KGHSH, CDR2 LQKENI. This CDR3 has 14 residues. Per the authors' pipeline: Estimation of nucleated cell counts was performed using reference gene primer amplification. The repertoire was sequenced with immunoSEQ multiplex PCR; TCRdb's copy has only in-frame clones and lacks some. V and J calls and clone size follow that table, whereas D and trimming were derived from the DNA. The sample lists 230,000 or so clones, 70% to 85% occurring once.

The receptor was isolated from a woman between 40 and 50 years old who had recovered from COVID-19. Sequences were obtained from peripheral blood. This chain joins TRBV18 and TRBJ2-1, with TRBD2 identical over 7 bases. The DNA for the CDR3 is TGTGCCAGCTCATATAACCCTAGCGGAAATGAGCAGTTCTTC. As protein: CASSYNPSGNEQFF.